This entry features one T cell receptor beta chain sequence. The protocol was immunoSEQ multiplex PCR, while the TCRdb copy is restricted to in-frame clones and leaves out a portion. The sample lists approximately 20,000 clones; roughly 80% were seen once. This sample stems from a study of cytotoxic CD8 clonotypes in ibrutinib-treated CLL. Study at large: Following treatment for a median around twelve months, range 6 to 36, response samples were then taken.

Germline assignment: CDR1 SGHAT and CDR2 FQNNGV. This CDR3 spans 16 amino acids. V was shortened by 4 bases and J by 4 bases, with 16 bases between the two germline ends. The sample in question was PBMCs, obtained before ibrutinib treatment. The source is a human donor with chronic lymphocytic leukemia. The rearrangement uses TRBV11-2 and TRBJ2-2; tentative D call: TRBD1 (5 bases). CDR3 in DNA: TGTGCCAGCAGCTCCGTACCCAGGGAATCCACCGGGGAGCTGTTTTTT. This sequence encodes CASSSVPRESTGELFF.